A single T cell receptor (beta chain) is shown here with its context. The repertoire was sequenced with immunoSEQ multiplex PCR; TCRdb's copy has only in-frame clones and lacks some. The table records 10,000 to 15,000 clones, 60% to 80% of them present only once. This sample was taken from a study of blood T cell repertoires in COVID-19. V gave up 9 bases and J gave up 1 base, with 13 bases separating them. Germline V gene sequence: CDR1 SGHRS, CDR2 YFSETQ. The CDR3 covers 13 residues. The receptor was isolated from a human donor in a cohort sampled during active COVID-19. Sequencing was done on a sample of peripheral blood. This chain links TRBV5-1 with TRBJ1-1, with D unresolved. CDR3 in amino acids: CATNAGTNTEAFF. CDR3 nucleotide sequence: TGCGCCACCAACGCAGGTACGAACACTGAAGCTTTCTTT. Looking up the rest from reference TRBV5-1 and TRBJ1-1 gives the full variable domain: KAGVTQTPRYLIKTRGQQVTLSCSPISGHRSVSWYQQTPGQGLQFLFEYFSETQRNKGNFPGRFSGRQFSNSRSEMNVSTLELGDSALYLCATNAGTNTEAFFGQGTRLTVV.